This entry concerns a single TCR beta chain. Deletions cut 3 bases from V and 6 bases from J, with 12 bases between. The germline V gene encodes CDR1 SNHLY and CDR2 FYNNEI. The CDR3 loop spans 14 amino acids. Measured with immunoSEQ multiplex PCR; TCRdb has only the in-frame clones, and not every one. This sample has under 300,000 clones, with about 85% found just once. The entry originates in a study of blood T cell repertoires in COVID-19. Study context: Samples representing acute and convalescent COVID-19 were sourced from the United States, Italy and Spain. T cells, B-cell-depleted T cells, or PBMCs provided the cDNA or gDNA that served as material.

The TCR comes from a woman aged 30 to 39 with acute COVID-19. Input material: PBMCs or T cells enriched from blood (not recorded which). The chain joins TRBV2 to TRBJ1-3; weak D call: TRBD1 (5 bases). The CDR3 DNA reads as TGTGCCAGCAGTGATGCAGGGTTCGAAAACACCATATATTTT. Translation: CASSDAGFENTIYF.